This TCR beta chain was found in a study of PD-1 blockade in classical Hodgkin lymphoma. Study as a whole: Every 2 weeks, patients had 3 mg/kg nivolumab intravenously. Overall study results and limits: Nothing has yet pinned down what causes the repertoire differences, possibly disease activity or prior therapy.

The time point here: cycle 4 day 1 (C4D1), after less than 7 weeks of nivolumab. Relapses following autologous stem cell transplantation were seen in all patients, with brentuximab vedotin exposure varying. Best responses were complete response, partial response or progressive disease. A word on this clone: The target antigen is unknown.

Produced via immunoSEQ multiplex PCR; TCRdb's table is partial and in-frame only. The table lists some 93,000 clones, about 77% of them singletons, with 9.4% in the top ten. Per germline, CDR1 SGHTA and CDR2 FQGNSA. CDR3 size: 13 residues. The ends were cut back, 5 bases at V and 8 bases at J, with 15 bases in the middle. This receptor was obtained from a human donor with classical Hodgkin lymphoma. The rearrangement joins TRBV7-2 to TRBJ1-2; D gene unclear. The material was peripheral blood mononuclear cells (PBMCs), obtained before the fourth cycle of nivolumab. For the CDR3, the DNA is TGTGCCAGCAGCACCCCAGGCCTCACGGGCTACACCTTC. As protein: CASSTPGLTGYTF.